These T cell receptor beta chains were read from a single sample in a study of blood T cell repertoires in COVID-19. Sequencing used immunoSEQ multiplex PCR; TCRdb keeps in-frame clones, though not all of them. The table shows some 50,000 clones, with 90% to 95% occurring only once. Sequenced material: peripheral blood. These receptors all stem from a man in his sixties with COVID-19, enrolled during active disease. Both conserved end residues are part of each CDR3. Fields, in order: clone size, V gene, J gene, D gene, CDR3 DNA, CDR3 protein. The D gene is left open where the match is weak. Clone size is stated in some rows and not others, as once, few, many or a class when expanded.

NA	TRBV30	TRBJ2-1	TRBD2	TGTGCCTGGCGGGGGCCTCCGGGACTAGCGGTCAATGAGCAGTTCTTC	CAWRGPPGLAVNEQFF
NA	TRBV2	TRBJ1-2	NA	TGTGCCAGCACCCCCCCCCAGGGAGGCTATGGCTACACCTTC	CASTPPQGGYGYTF
NA	TRBV12-5	TRBJ2-7	TRBD2	TGTGCTAGTGGTTTCGGGACTAGCGGGAGTCCTCTGCACTTC	CASGFGTSGSPLHF
NA	TRBV29-1	TRBJ2-1	TRBD1	TGCAGCGTTGAAAAGGACAGGGGGAACGAGCAGTTCTTC	CSVEKDRGNEQFF
NA	TRBV5-8	TRBJ2-3	TRBD2	TGTGCCAGCCCTGACCCCCCGGGACTAGCGGGATTCACAGATACGCAGTATTTT	CASPDPPGLAGFTDTQYF
NA	TRBV7-9	TRBJ2-7	NA	TGTGCCAGCAGCTTAGTATCCGGGTCCTACGAGCAGTACTTC	CASSLVSGSYEQYF
NA	TRBV9	TRBJ1-6	NA	TGTGCCAGCAGCGCTTCAACGAGGGTGGAGAATTCACCCCTCCACTTT	CASSASTRVENSPLHF
NA	TRBV4-2	TRBJ1-5	NA	TGTGCCAGCAGCCTACCCCGGGGTCAGCCCCAGCATTTT	CASSLPRGQPQHF
NA	TRBV5-4	TRBJ2-1	TRBD2	TGTGCCAGCAGCCTCGGGACTAGCCAGTACAATGAGCAGTTCTTC	CASSLGTSQYNEQFF
NA	TRBV11-2	TRBJ2-7	TRBD1	TGTGCCAGCAGCTCACTGGACAGGAACTACGAGCAGTACTTC	CASSSLDRNYEQYF
NA	TRBV2	TRBJ1-4	TRBD1	TGTGCCAGCAGCCGCGGACAGGGCGGTAATGCTGAAAAACTGTTTTTT	CASSRGQGGNAEKLFF
NA	TRBV28	TRBJ2-1	TRBD1	TGTGCCAGCAGTCCCCATACTACAGGGGGCCATGAGCAGTTCTTC	CASSPHTTGGHEQFF
NA	TRBV10-2	TRBJ1-1	NA	TGCGCCAGCAGAGACAGGAACACTGAAGCTTTCTTT	CASRDRNTEAFF
NA	TRBV5-1	TRBJ1-2	TRBD1	TGCGCCAGCAGCCCAATCGGGACAGGGAGGTTAAGCTACACCTTC	CASSPIGTGRLSYTF
NA	TRBV4-3	TRBJ2-1	TRBD1	TGCGCCAGCAGCCAAGCGCGGGACAGGGTAGTTTATGAGCAGTTCTTC	CASSQARDRVVYEQFF
NA	TRBV25-1	TRBJ2-3	NA	TGTGCCAGCACCAATACACCTCTGGATACGCAGTATTTT	CASTNTPLDTQYF
NA	TRBV24-1	TRBJ2-3	TRBD1	TGTGCCACCAGTGACCCGGGACAGAAATCAGATACGCAGTATTTT	CATSDPGQKSDTQYF
NA	TRBV7-2	TRBJ2-3	TRBD2	TGTGCCAGCAGCTTAGGAGCGGGAACTAGGACAGATACGCAGTATTTT	CASSLGAGTRTDTQYF
NA	TRBV10-2	TRBJ2-3	NA	TGCGCCAGCAGTAGTAGGACAGAGAAGAGGGGCACAGATACGCAGTATTTT	CASSSRTEKRGTDTQYF
once	TRBV28	TRBJ2-7	TRBD2	TGTGCCAGCAGTCCCTCTAGCGGTTCCTACGAGCAGTACTTC	CASSPSSGSYEQYF
NA	TRBV6-5	TRBJ1-6	TRBD1	TGTGCCAGCAGACAGGGGAATAATTCACCCCTCCACTTT	CASRQGNNSPLHF
NA	TRBV5-6	TRBJ2-7	TRBD1	TGTGCCAGCAGCTTGGGCCAGGGGGCCTACGAGCAGTACTTC	CASSLGQGAYEQYF
NA	TRBV19	TRBJ1-2	TRBD1	TGTGCCAGTAGTATTCAAGGGACAGCCAAAACCTTC	CASSIQGTAKTF
NA	TRBV19	TRBJ2-1	TRBD2	TGTGCCAGTAGTATCGGGGGGGGGACCTACAATGAGCAGTTCTTC	CASSIGGGTYNEQFF
NA	TRBV9	TRBJ1-1	NA	TGTGCCAGCAGCGTAGCAGTGGACACTGAAGCTTTCTTT	CASSVAVDTEAFF
NA	TRBV3-1/TRBV3-2	TRBJ1-1	NA	TGTGCCAGCAGCCCTTTGCCAGGGAACACTGAAGCTTTCTTT	CASSPLPGNTEAFF
NA	TRBV3-1/TRBV3-2	TRBJ2-3	TRBD1	TGTGCCAGCGGCTGGACAGGCCTAAGCACAGATACGCAGTATTTT	CASGWTGLSTDTQYF
NA	TRBV6-6	TRBJ1-5	NA	TGTGCCAGCAGTTACGGTAGTGGGCAGGGGCAGCCCCAGCATTTT	CASSYGSGQGQPQHF
once	TRBV3-1/TRBV3-2	TRBJ1-1	NA	TGTGCCAGCAGCCAATCCCGTGAAGCTTTCTTT	CASSQSREAFF
NA	TRBV19	TRBJ1-5	NA	TGTGCCAGTACTAAGCGAACGGATATGAGTCAGCCCCAGCATTTT	CASTKRTDMSQPQHF